The 17 T cell receptor beta chains reported below all come from one sample, sequenced in a study of STAT5B mutations in CD4+ large granular lymphocyte leukemia. The data were produced by immunoSEQ multiplex PCR, yet TCRdb's version contains in-frame clones alone and is incomplete. The sample comprises some 34,000 clones, 81% of which are singletons, and 3.5% to 5% rests with the top ten. The sequenced material came from CD4+ T cells from blood buffy coats. The receptors here all came from a human donor in good health.

The rearrangement joins TRBV5-4 to TRBJ1-1; D is undetermined. The germline V and J ends were trimmed by 2 bases and 0 bases, with 8 bases remaining between them. Germline CDR1 reads SGHNT; CDR2 reads YYREEE (reference sequence). CDR3 length: 14 residues. Here the CDR3 reads CASSFDTVNTEAFF. Here the CDR3 DNA reads TGTGCCAGCAGCTTCGATACAGTGAACACTGAAGCTTTCTTT.

This clone was observed once. J is TRBJ2-7 and V is TRBV6-1; possible D gene TRBD1, 6 bases. The V gene lost 0 bases and the J gene lost 6 bases, with 12 bases spanning the gap. The CDR3 loop spans 14 amino acids. Germline-derived CDR1 and CDR2 are MNHNS and SASEGT. The CDR3 DNA reads as TGTGCCAGCAGTGAAGCGTTCACAGGGACCGAGCAGTACTTC. This translates into CASSEAFTGTEQYF.

The chain carries TRBV2 and TRBJ2-5; D is possibly TRBD2 (6 bases). The germline V gene encodes CDR1 SNHLY and CDR2 FYNNEI. This CDR3 contains 14 residues. V shed 8 bases and J shed 3 bases, with 16 bases lying between them. The CDR3 reads CASSAGTSEETQYF. In nucleotides, the CDR3 is TGTGCCAGCTCCGCCGGGACTTCAGAAGAGACCCAGTACTTC.

This clone was picked up a small number of times. The chain links TRBV19 to TRBJ1-2; 8 bases fit TRBD1. Germline CDR1 is LNHDA and CDR2 is SQIVND (reference sequence). The CDR3 is made up of 13 amino acids. Unmatched junction bases numbered 6, after V lost 5 bases and J lost 7 bases. For the CDR3, the DNA is TGTGCCAGTAGTGACAGGGGATCCGCTGGCTACACCTTC. Amino acids: CASSDRGSAGYTF.

The V call is TRBV7-9, the J call TRBJ2-1, with 11 nucleotides matching TRBD2. Germline V gives CDR1 SEHNR, CDR2 FQNEAQ (reference sequence). The CDR3 consists of 14 residues. J gave up 4 bases and V 9 bases, and 5 bases lay outside the gene matches. The CDR3 bases are TGTGCCAGTCATGGGACTAGCGGTTACAATGAGCAGTTCTTC. It yields the protein CASHGTSGYNEQFF.

With regard to this clone: An end of the junction differs from the germline gene, which may be a read error. This chain joins TRBV5-1 and TRBJ2-7; 10 nucleotides align to TRBD2. Looked up from germline, CDR1 is SGHRS and CDR2 is YFSETQ. This CDR3 region has 15 residues. This CDR3 reads CTSSATSGKHYEQYF. CDR3 coding DNA: TGCACCAGCAGCGCCACTAGCGGGAAACACTACGAGCAGTACTTC.

The V gene is TRBV28, the J gene TRBJ1-5; D gene unclear. V was clipped by 3 bases and J by 5 bases, with 8 bases between them. The CDR3 has 13 amino acids. The V gene's germline CDR1 is MDHEN and CDR2 SYDVKM. CDR3 in amino acids: CASSFDSDQPQHF. CDR3 sequence (DNA): TGTGCCAGCAGTTTTGACTCCGATCAGCCCCAGCATTTT.

This rearrangement joins TRBV7-8 to TRBJ1-6; the match to TRBD1 covers 8 bases. The CDR3 runs 15 residues. V trimming: 4 bases; J trimming: 8 bases; junction bases outside the gene matches: 7. CDR1 is SGHVS and CDR2 is FQNEAQ in the germline V gene. The CDR3 here is CASSSRTGRDSPLHF. CDR3 in DNA: TGTGCCAGCAGCTCCAGGACAGGGAGGGATTCACCCCTCCACTTT.

This clone appeared a single time. The genes are TRBV7-9 and TRBJ2-3; D is perhaps TRBD1 (7 bases). Germline V gene data show CDR1 as SEHNR and CDR2 as FQNEAQ (reference sequence). Trimming cost V 1 base and J 1 base, with 15 bases left between them. The CDR3 has 17 residues. CDR3 amino acids: CASSLVVGGGRTDTQYF. In nucleotides, the CDR3 is TGTGCCAGCAGCTTAGTGGTCGGAGGGGGCCGCACAGATACGCAGTATTTT.

J is TRBJ1-2 and V is TRBV4-2; 9 nucleotides agree with TRBD1. CDR1 and CDR2 (germline): LGHNA, YNFKEQ. Trimming removed 4 bases from V and 8 bases from J; junction bases left unmatched: 11. This CDR3 region has 15 residues. In nucleotides, the CDR3 is TGTGCCAGCAGCCGGGGACAGGGCCTTGTATGGGGCTACACCTTC. Translation: CASSRGQGLVWGYTF.

This clone was recorded a few times. The chain couples TRBV7-9 to TRBJ2-5; TRBD1 might be the D (6 bases). V lost 4 bases to trimming and J lost 4 bases, with 16 bases between them. The CDR3 length is 15 residues. Germline CDR1 reads SEHNR; CDR2 reads FQNEAQ (reference sequence). Here the CDR3 reads CASSSATGAGETQYF. In nucleotides, the CDR3 is TGTGCCAGCAGCTCAGCGACAGGAGCTGGAGAGACCCAGTACTTC.

This chain connects TRBV2 to TRBJ2-7; TRBD1 matches 7 bases. The CDR3 runs to 13 residues. With 7 bases clipped from V and 3 bases from J, the junction kept 6 bases outside the gene matches. CDR1 and CDR2 (germline): SNHLY, FYNNEI. The CDR3 sequence is CASTGQDLYEQYF. DNA of the CDR3: TGTGCCAGCACCGGACAGGATCTCTACGAGCAGTACTTC.

The CDR3 loop reads CASSLIGGMNTEAFF. DNA of the CDR3: TGTGCCAGTAGTCTGATCGGGGGCATGAACACTGAAGCTTTCTTT. The rearrangement joins TRBV19 to TRBJ1-1; maybe TRBD1 (6 bases). This CDR3 contains 15 residues. CDR1 is LNHDA, CDR2 SQIVND, per germline (reference sequence). Trimming removed 5 bases at V and 0 bases at J, with 13 bases between.

The chain has TRBV6-5 and TRBJ2-7; D gene ambiguous. The CDR3 contains 16 residues. The germline V gene encodes CDR1 MNHEY and CDR2 SVGAGI. Trimming took 0 bases from V and 0 from J, leaving 12 bases between them. The chain's CDR3 is CASSYSRQRTSYEQYF. DNA of the CDR3: TGTGCCAGCAGTTACTCGCGCCAGCGTACCTCCTACGAGCAGTACTTC.

The chain is built from TRBV29-1 and TRBJ2-4; possible D gene TRBD2, 5 bases. The germline CDR1 and CDR2 sequences are SQVTM and ANQGSEA. Trimming shortened V by 7 bases and J by 0 bases, and 13 bases separated the two germline ends. The CDR3 loop spans 14 amino acids. This CDR3 is CSAVEDLAKNIQYF. CDR3 nucleotides: TGCAGCGCCGTGGAGGACCTAGCCAAAAACATTCAGTACTTC.

The V and J genes are TRBV5-1 and TRBJ1-1, with 11 bases identical to TRBD1. The CDR3 has 15 residues. V dropped 4 bases and J dropped 6; count of bases not matched to a gene: 8. CDR1 is SGHRS, CDR2 YFSETQ, per germline. CDR3 protein: CASSAGQGAYAEAFF. The DNA of the CDR3 is TGCGCCAGCAGCGCTGGACAGGGGGCATACGCTGAAGCTTTCTTT. Supplemented by reference TRBV5-1 and TRBJ1-1, the full variable domain reads KAGVTQTPRYLIKTRGQQVTLSCSPISGHRSVSWYQQTPGQGLQFLFEYFSETQRNKGNFPGRFSGRQFSNSRSEMNVSTLELGDSALYLCASSAGQGAYAEAFFGQGTRLTVV.

This chain uses TRBV7-9 with TRBJ2-1; 10 bases are a match to TRBD1. The CDR3 spans 16 residues. Germline CDR1 and CDR2: SEHNR and FQNEAQ (reference sequence). V lost 5 bases to trimming and J lost 3 bases; unmatched junction nucleotides: 7. The chain's CDR3 is CASSPAGTGDYNEQFF. The DNA of the CDR3 is TGTGCCAGCAGCCCAGCCGGGACAGGGGACTACAATGAGCAGTTCTTC.